The 14 T cell receptor beta chains below come from one sample, sequenced in a study of vaccination effects on CD4 cells after COVID-19. The antigens for these receptors are not known. Only in-frame clones appear in the TCRdb table, and some are missing; sequencing was by immunoSEQ multiplex PCR. The profile shows over 80,000 clones, 60% to 85% of them singletons. Prior to sequencing, the ViraFEST assay stimulated PBMC with viral peptide pools, which expanded the antigen-specific CD4+ T cells. Culturing for roughly 10 days preceded CD4+ T cell isolation. Every participant took two doses of the BNT162b2 or mRNA-1273 vaccine. Specimen: CD4+ T cells from PBMCs cultured with HCoV-OC43 spike peptides, collected after COVID-19 vaccination. As for subset: HCoV-OC43 spike overlapping peptide pool stimulation. The receptors come from a human donor who received a COVID-19 vaccine.

The chain links TRBV7-9 to TRBJ1-4, with D tentatively TRBD1 (5 bases). Trimming cost V 5 bases and J 0 bases, with 13 bases left between them. The CDR3 loop spans 16 amino acids. Germline V CDR1 and CDR2: SEHNR, FQNEAQ (reference sequence). CDR3 residues: CASSTPGTATNEKLFF. CDR3 DNA sequence: TGTGCCAGCAGCACGCCGGGGACGGCAACTAATGAAAAACTGTTTTTT.

The gene calls are TRBV4-1 and TRBJ1-4; the match to TRBD1 covers 7 bases. Germline lookup yields CDR1 MGHRA and CDR2 YSYEKL. The CDR3 loop spans 15 amino acids. V was pared by 1 base and J by 3 bases, with 2 bases of the junction left unmatched. The CDR3 DNA sequence: TGCGCCAGCAGCCAAGGAACAGGGGCTAATGAAAAACTGTTTTTT. Translation gives CASSQGTGANEKLFF.

V and J are TRBV2 and TRBJ1-4; TRBD1 aligns across 11 bases. The V gene end was trimmed by 6 bases and the J gene end by 7 bases; junction bases not matched to a gene: 13. The CDR3 sequence is 17 residues long. Germline V gene sequence: CDR1 SNHLY, CDR2 FYNNEI. CDR3 in amino acids: CASRDGQGADLFEKLFF. The CDR3 DNA follows: TGTGCCAGCAGAGACGGACAGGGGGCGGATCTTTTTGAAAAACTGTTTTTT.

There are a few counts of this clone. The chain combines TRBV10-3 with TRBJ1-2; D uncertain. The CDR3 sequence is 10 residues long. V lost 8 bases and J 10 bases, leaving 11 bases between the germline ends. CDR1 and CDR2 from the germline V gene are ENHRY and SYGVKD. Written as DNA, the CDR3 is TGTGCCATCGGCGCGGGATACTACACCTTC. Translation: CAIGAGYYTF.

J is TRBJ2-5 and V is TRBV4-3; 8 bases are a match to TRBD2. This CDR3 spans 17 amino acids. The trim removed 1 base at V and 4 bases at J, leaving 11 bases unmatched. Germline CDR1 and CDR2: LGHNA and YSLEER. The CDR3: CASSQVPLPGGPETQYF. The DNA of the CDR3 is TGCGCCAGCAGCCAAGTTCCCCTTCCGGGGGGGCCAGAGACCCAGTACTTC.

In DNA form, the CDR3 reads TGTGCCAGTAGTATAGGCGGGGGGGACAGCGGGGAGCTGTTTTTT. It specifies CASSIGGGDSGELFF. The rearrangement links TRBV19 to TRBJ2-2, with 9 bases lining up with TRBD2. V gave up 1 base and J gave up 7 bases; unmatched junction bases: 4. The CDR3 contains 15 residues. Germline assignment: CDR1 LNHDA and CDR2 SQIVND (reference sequence).

This chain joins TRBV24-1 and TRBJ2-1; 8 bases agree with TRBD2. The CDR3 loop spans 19 amino acids. Germline CDR1 is KGHDR and CDR2 is SFDVKD. V was clipped by 5 bases and J by 2 bases; unmatched bases: 16. The CDR3 is CATSALTGHGGGTYNEQFF. The DNA of the CDR3 is TGTGCCACCAGTGCCCTGACAGGCCACGGGGGGGGTACCTACAATGAGCAGTTCTTC.

The chain has TRBV5-6 and TRBJ1-2; D is undetermined. Germline V gene sequence: CDR1 SGHDT, CDR2 YYEEEE. V lost 0 bases to trimming and J lost 4 bases, with 10 bases between them. The CDR3 runs to 14 residues. In DNA, the CDR3 is TGTGCCAGCAGCTTGGGAGAGTTCTCCTATGGCTACACCTTC. It specifies CASSLGEFSYGYTF.

V is TRBV5-5 and J is TRBJ2-2, with D maybe TRBD1 (5 bases). V was clipped by 0 bases and J by 4 bases, with 10 bases between them. CDR3 size: 15 residues. The germline gives CDR1 SGHKS, CDR2 YYEKEE (reference sequence). Here the CDR3 DNA reads TGTGCCAGCAGCTTGGTTGGGGCTGGCACCGGGGAGCTGTTTTTT. Protein: CASSLVGAGTGELFF.

CDR3 sequence reads: CASSDRQGPSPLHF. The CDR3 DNA is TGTGCCAGCAGTGACCGACAGGGGCCTTCACCCCTCCACTTT. This rearrangement joins TRBV6-4 to TRBJ1-6, with 8 bases identical to TRBD1. V shed 2 bases and J 9 bases; nucleotides not matched to a gene: 3. In germline, CDR1 is MRHNA, CDR2 SNTAGT. The CDR3 contains 14 residues.

The chain has TRBV28 and TRBJ1-1, with TRBD1 matching 11 bases. This CDR3 has 16 amino acids. The germline V gene has CDR1 MDHEN and CDR2 SYDVKM. Losses at the gene ends were 4 bases for V and 3 bases for J; bases not matched to a gene: 7. The DNA for the CDR3 is TGTGCCAGCAGTTCCCGGGACAGGGGGGGGGACACTGAAGCTTTCTTT. Amino acid sequence: CASSSRDRGGDTEAFF.

This clone appeared a few times. The chain has TRBV30 and TRBJ1-3, with no clear D. With 0 bases removed from V and 7 bases from J, the gap between germline ends came to 7 bases. This CDR3 comprises 12 residues. Germline V gene sequence: CDR1 GTSNPN, CDR2 SVGIG (reference sequence). In DNA, the CDR3 is TGTGCCTGGAGTGTATCGGGGAACACCATATATTTT. It encodes CAWSVSGNTIYF.

As DNA, the CDR3 is TGTGCCAGCAGGCAGGGCCACTATGGCTACACCTTC. Translation: CASRQGHYGYTF. V gene TRBV6-5 combines with J gene TRBJ1-2, with D possibly matching TRBD1 (5 bases). The CDR3 sequence is 12 residues long. The germline V and J ends were trimmed by 6 bases and 3 bases, with 8 bases remaining between them. Looked up from germline, CDR1 is MNHEY and CDR2 is SVGAGI.

The V gene is TRBV6-5, the J gene TRBJ2-3; tentatively, D is TRBD2 (5 bases). Trimming shortened V by 4 bases and J by 5 bases, and 16 bases separated the two germline ends. Per germline, CDR1 MNHEY and CDR2 SVGAGI. There are 15 residues in the CDR3. CDR3 in DNA: TGTGCCAGCAGTTCCGCCGGGGTCCGGGGAGATACGCAGTATTTT. It yields the protein CASSSAGVRGDTQYF.